The rows below give T cell receptor beta chains drawn from one sample of a study of blood T cell repertoires in COVID-19. This table comes from immunoSEQ multiplex PCR, and its TCRdb copy is limited to in-frame clones, with some not included. The sample holds about 60,000 clones, about 91% seen once. Sequenced sample: peripheral blood. The receptors were gathered from a man between 60 and 75 years old with acute or convalescent COVID-19. Each CDR3 is given with its conserved first and last residue. D genes are given only for firm matches. Clone size is stated in some rows and not others, as once, few, many or a class when expanded.

D	size	length	J	V	DNA	CDR3
-	-	13	TRBJ1-1	TRBV9	TGTGCCAGCGGCGGGTCTCCGCAGTCTGAAGCTTTCTTT	CASGGSPQSEAFF
TRBD1	-	14	TRBJ1-1	TRBV7-9	TGTGCCAGCAGCCTGGGACAGGGGCACACTGAAGCTTTCTTT	CASSLGQGHTEAFF
-	once	14	TRBJ1-2	TRBV15	TGTGCCACCAGCACCTCAATAGCTAACTATGGCTACACCTTC	CATSTSIANYGYTF
TRBD2	-	17	TRBJ2-7	TRBV11-2	TGTGCCAGCAGCTTACAGCCAGCGGGAGTCGTTGCCGGGGAGCAGTACTTC	CASSLQPAGVVAGEQYF
-	once	20	TRBJ1-6	TRBV27	TGTGCCAGCAGTCCGGGATGGACCGTCTGGAGGCCCTCCTATAATTCACCCCTCCACTTT	CASSPGWTVWRPSYNSPLHF
TRBD1	-	14	TRBJ2-2	TRBV7-3	TGTGCCAGCAGCGTGGGACAGGGAGGCGGGGAGCTGTTTTTT	CASSVGQGGGELFF
-	-	14	TRBJ1-6	TRBV5-6	TGTGCCAGCAGCCTTGGGGCAGTTAATTCACCCCTCCACTTT	CASSLGAVNSPLHF
-	-	11	TRBJ1-2	TRBV7-9	TGTGCCAGCACCCCGAACTATGGCTACACCTTC	CASTPNYGYTF
TRBD2	once	15	TRBJ2-1	TRBV7-3	TGTGCCAGCAGCAATCCCGGGACTAGCGTCAATGAGCAGTTCTTC	CASSNPGTSVNEQFF
TRBD2	-	15	TRBJ2-5	TRBV7-9	TGTGCCAGCAGCCATCGGGCTAGCGGTCAAGAGACCCAGTACTTC	CASSHRASGQETQYF
TRBD1	-	18	TRBJ2-3	TRBV7-8	TGTGCCAGCAGCTTAGTCGGAAGGACAGGGTCTCGCACAGATACGCAGTATTTT	CASSLVGRTGSRTDTQYF
-	-	14	TRBJ1-6	TRBV6-5	TGTGCCAGCAGTTACAAAGAGGATGTCTCACCCCTCCACTTT	CASSYKEDVSPLHF
-	-	15	TRBJ1-3	TRBV19	TGTGCCAGTAGGAAGATAACAGGGTTGATGAACACCATATATTTT	CASRKITGLMNTIYF
-	-	15	TRBJ1-1	TRBV5-1	TGCGCCAGCAGCTCCAATACAGGGTCGGGCACTGAAGCTTTCTTT	CASSSNTGSGTEAFF
-	-	11	TRBJ1-1	TRBV7-9	TGTGCCAGCAGCTTAGGAGGTGAAGCTTTCTTT	CASSLGGEAFF
-	-	11	TRBJ1-5	TRBV19	TGTGCCAGTAGTTATTTTGGCTGGCAGCATTTT	CASSYFGWQHF
TRBD2	-	15	TRBJ2-1	TRBV9	TGTGCCAGCAGCCTCGGGGCTAGCGGGAGCAATGAGCAGTTCTTC	CASSLGASGSNEQFF
-	-	13	TRBJ1-1	TRBV5-1	TGCGCCAGCAGTTTTCAGATGAACACTGAAGCTTTCTTT	CASSFQMNTEAFF
TRBD1	-	15	TRBJ1-6	TRBV28	TGTGCCAGCAGTCCCCGGACAGGGTATAATTCACCCCTCCACTTT	CASSPRTGYNSPLHF
TRBD1	-	21	TRBJ2-1	TRBV5-1	TGCGCCAGCAGTTTGATAACCACAGGGGGCTGGGAGGGAGAGGTCTACAATGAGCAGTTCTTC	CASSLITTGGWEGEVYNEQFF
TRBD1	-	17	TRBJ1-3	TRBV9	TGTGCCAGCAGCGCCTGGACAGGGGGGTTCTCTGGAAACACCATATATTTT	CASSAWTGGFSGNTIYF
TRBD2	-	12	TRBJ2-2	TRBV5-5	TGTGCCAGCAGCGGACTAGCGGGGGAGCTGTTTTTT	CASSGLAGELFF
TRBD2	-	17	TRBJ2-1	TRBV15	TGTGCCACCAGCAGAGGGACTAGGCCAATCAGTTACAATGAGCAGTTCTTC	CATSRGTRPISYNEQFF
-	few	14	TRBJ1-3	TRBV9	TGTGCCACCGGACCCTCGGGGACTGGAAACACCATATATTTT	CATGPSGTGNTIYF
TRBD1	-	14	TRBJ2-3	TRBV6-5	TGTGCCAGCAGCCCGACAGGGGTGGGGGATACGCAGTATTTT	CASSPTGVGDTQYF
-	-	13	TRBJ1-2	TRBV29-1	TGCAGCGTCGGGGAGATCTCGGGGTATGGCTACACCTTC	CSVGEISGYGYTF
TRBD1	-	16	TRBJ1-5	TRBV19	TGTGCCAGTAGTGTCCCCTACAGGGGCGGCAATCAGCCCCAGCATTTT	CASSVPYRGGNQPQHF
TRBD1	-	19	TRBJ1-1	TRBV5-8	TGTGCCAGCAGCTTGAGGAGTTCGGGACAGGGAACGGGGAACACTGAAGCTTTCTTT	CASSLRSSGQGTGNTEAFF
-	-	14	TRBJ2-1	TRBV2	TGTGCCAGCAGTTCAGGGCTCGGGTACAATGAGCAGTTCTTC	CASSSGLGYNEQFF
TRBD2	-	18	TRBJ2-1	TRBV7-8	TGTGCCAGCAGCTTAGCGCTCGCTAGCGGGAGCTCCTACAATGAGCAGTTCTTC	CASSLALASGSSYNEQFF
-	-	14	TRBJ1-3	TRBV30	TGTGCCTGGGGTACGGGGGGCGCTGGAAACACCATATATTTT	CAWGTGGAGNTIYF